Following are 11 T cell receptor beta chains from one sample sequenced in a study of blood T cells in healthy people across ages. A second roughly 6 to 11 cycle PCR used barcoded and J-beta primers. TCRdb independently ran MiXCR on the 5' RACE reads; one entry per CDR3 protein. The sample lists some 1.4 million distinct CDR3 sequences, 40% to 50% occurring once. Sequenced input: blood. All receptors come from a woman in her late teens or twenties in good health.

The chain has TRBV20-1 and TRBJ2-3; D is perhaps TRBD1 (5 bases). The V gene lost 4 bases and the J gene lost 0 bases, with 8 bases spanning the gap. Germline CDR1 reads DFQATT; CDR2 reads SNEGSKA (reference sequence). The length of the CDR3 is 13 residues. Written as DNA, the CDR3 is TGCAGTGCTATGGACACTAGCACAGATACGCAGTATTTT. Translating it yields CSAMDTSTDTQYF.

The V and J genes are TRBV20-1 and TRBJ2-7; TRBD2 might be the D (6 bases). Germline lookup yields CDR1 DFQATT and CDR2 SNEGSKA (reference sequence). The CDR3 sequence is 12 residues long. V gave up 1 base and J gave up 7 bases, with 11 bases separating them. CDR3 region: CSARGGGKEQYF. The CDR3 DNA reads TGCAGTGCTAGAGGGGGAGGCAAAGAGCAGTACTTC.

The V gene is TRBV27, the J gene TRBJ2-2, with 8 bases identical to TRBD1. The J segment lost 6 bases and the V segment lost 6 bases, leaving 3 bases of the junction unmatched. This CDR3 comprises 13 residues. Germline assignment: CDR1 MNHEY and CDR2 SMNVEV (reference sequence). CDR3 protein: CASSAGGSGELFF. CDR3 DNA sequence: TGTGCCAGCAGCGCAGGGGGCTCCGGGGAGCTGTTTTTT.

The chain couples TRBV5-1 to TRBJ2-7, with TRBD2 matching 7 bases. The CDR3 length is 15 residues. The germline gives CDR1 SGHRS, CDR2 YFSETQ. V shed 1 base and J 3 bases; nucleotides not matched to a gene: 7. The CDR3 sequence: CASSLIIAGDYEQYF. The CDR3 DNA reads TGCGCCAGCAGCTTGATAATAGCGGGTGACTACGAGCAGTACTTC.

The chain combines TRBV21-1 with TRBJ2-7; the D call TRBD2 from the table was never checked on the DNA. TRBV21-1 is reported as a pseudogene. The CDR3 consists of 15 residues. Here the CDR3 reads CASRVGTPSSYEQYF. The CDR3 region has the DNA TGTGCCAGCAGGGTCGGGACTCCAAGCTCCTACGAGCAGTACTTC.

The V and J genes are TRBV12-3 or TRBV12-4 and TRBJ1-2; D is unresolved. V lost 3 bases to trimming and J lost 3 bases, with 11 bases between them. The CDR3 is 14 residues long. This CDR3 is CASSLHLVDYGYTF. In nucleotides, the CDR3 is TGTGCCAGCAGTTTGCACTTGGTCGACTATGGCTACACCTTC.

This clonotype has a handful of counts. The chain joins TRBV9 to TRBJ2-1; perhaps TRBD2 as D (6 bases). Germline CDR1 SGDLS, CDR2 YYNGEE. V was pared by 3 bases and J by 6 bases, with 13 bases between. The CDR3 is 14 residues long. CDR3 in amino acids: CASSARDWINEQFF. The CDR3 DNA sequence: TGTGCCAGCAGCGCACGGGACTGGATCAATGAGCAGTTCTTC.

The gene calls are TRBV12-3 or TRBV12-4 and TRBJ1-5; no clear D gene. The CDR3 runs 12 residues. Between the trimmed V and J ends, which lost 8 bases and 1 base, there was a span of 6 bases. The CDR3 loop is CASASSNQPQHF. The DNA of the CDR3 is TGTGCCAGCGCTTCAAGCAATCAGCCCCAGCATTTT.

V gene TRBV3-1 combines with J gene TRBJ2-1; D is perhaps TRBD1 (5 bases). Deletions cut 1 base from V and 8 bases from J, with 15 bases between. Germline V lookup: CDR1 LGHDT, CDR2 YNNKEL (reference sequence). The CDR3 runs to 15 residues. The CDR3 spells CASSQVSGAADEQFF. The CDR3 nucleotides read TGTGCCAGCAGCCAAGTAAGTGGGGCCGCGGATGAGCAGTTCTTC.

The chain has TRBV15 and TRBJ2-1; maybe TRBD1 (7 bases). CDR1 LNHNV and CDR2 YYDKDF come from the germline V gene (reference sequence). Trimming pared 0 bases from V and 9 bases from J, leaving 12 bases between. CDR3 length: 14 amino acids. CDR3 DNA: TGTGCCACCAGCAGAGATCTGCAGGGGGGTGAGCAGTTCTTC. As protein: CATSRDLQGGEQFF.

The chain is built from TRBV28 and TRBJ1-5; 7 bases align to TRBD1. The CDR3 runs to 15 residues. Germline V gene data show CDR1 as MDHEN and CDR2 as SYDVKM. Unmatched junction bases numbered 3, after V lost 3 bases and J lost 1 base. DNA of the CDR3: TGTGCCAGCAGTTTGAGGGGGCCGAGCAATCAGCCCCAGCATTTT. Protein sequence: CASSLRGPSNQPQHF.